Reported below is one T cell receptor beta chain. Its antigen specificity is not known. Base qualities are not provided; no much larger clone lies one nucleotide away. In the paper's terms, the time point label means: baseline before first vaccination. Samples from vaccinated people were obtained from the UK trials COV001 and COV002, which included a single-blind randomized controlled phase 2/3 trial of AZD1222 (ChAdOx1 nCoV-19) in healthy adults. For TCRbeta chain sequencing, PBMC samples were collected from trial participants at day 0 and at day 28 after the second dose. The CDR3, from cysteine to phenylalanine, totals 11 residues. Only the CDR3 portion is preserved as DNA: 33 bases, with reading frame beginning at the first base. CDR1 and CDR2, looked up from the germline V gene (reference sequence), are DFQATT and SNEGSKA. V lost 5 bases and J lost 4 bases; the stretch between them is 7 bases long.

The data originate from a study of T cell responses to AZD1222 COVID-19 vaccine (dated by TCRdb to about 2021). As for the study more broadly: AZD1222 recipients with second doses at about 4 weeks or about 12 weeks were pooled, because spike-specific TCR depth and breadth did not differ between schedules. Enrollment into the trials was organized by age into subgroups of 18-55, 56-69 and 70-plus years, and those subgroups contained roughly 150, 30 and 60 TCR-sequenced participants, respectively. TCR sequencing was performed for roughly 250 trial participants, of whom around 200 were given two doses of AZD1222 and approximately 25 were given two doses of MenACWY control vaccine.

What the research found in general, with its limitations: After two AZD1222 doses, both the breadth and the depth of spike-specific TCRs were significantly higher than at day 0 and than in MenACWY recipients. Participants were mostly white British and included more females than males, and it was suggested by the authors that clonal diversity may have been underestimated. The 56-69-year group was small, and its depth increase did not reach significance, likely because of low power. Conclusions about previously exposed vaccinees are limited, since just six or seven AZD1222 recipients were seropositive for SARS-CoV-2 at baseline. Because no day 14 peak-response samples were available, repertoires were characterized only after the peak T cell response. Nearly half of unique spike-specific TCRs reportedly recognized epitopes outside regions mutated in the B.1.351 and B.1.1.7 variants. CD4 TCRs associated with the vaccine covered the entire spike protein, and the dominant responses were in regions 160-218 and 743-854.

The CDR3 regions of human TCRbeta chains were subjected to immunosequencing. As for how the authors treated the data: Repertoire TCRs were checked for matches against a reference library of SARS-CoV-2-specific TCRs that had been generated using the MIRA antigen-specificity platform. Breadth meant the fraction of unique TCRs that were SARS-CoV-2-associated, whereas depth meant the fraction of total T cells that were SARS-CoV-2-associated. Using the MIRA data, every spike-specific TCR was mapped to the spike region that the TCR reacted to and assigned to either a CD4 or a CD8 class. Log10-transformed breadth and depth values were compared by one-way ANOVA with Sidak's multiple comparisons tests. Drawn from immuneACCESS, this table holds only the in-frame rearrangements with V and J called that TCRdb kept. Clones are partly lost; checked studies trace under half to an unresolved V gene and leave the rest unexplained. Clone size and V and J calls were adopted from that table, with D and trimming inferred from the DNA. The sample table contains about 170,000 clones; only one count was recorded for approximately 90% of them. The top ten constitute 6.9% of the sample.

The chain was built from TRBV20-1 and TRBJ2-3; the D segment could be TRBD1, given 5 matching bases. The source of this sequence is an adult in good health. The sample in question was peripheral blood, obtained on day 0 of AZD1222 vaccination. The bases are TGCAGTGCTCCACAGGCAGATACGCAGTATTTT. Its product reads: CSAPQADTQYF.